This passage covers 2 T cell receptor beta chains from one sample sequenced in a study of T cell responses to AZD1222 COVID-19 vaccine. TCRdb's table, derived via immunoSEQ multiplex PCR, lists solely in-frame clones and lacks some. The sample includes some 31,000 clones, 75% to 80% of them seen just once. The sequenced sample was peripheral blood, obtained 28 days after the second AZD1222 dose. These TCRs come from an adult who received the AZD1222 COVID-19 vaccine.

This chain links TRBV6-6 with TRBJ2-7; 8 positions match TRBD1. This CDR3 is built from 15 residues. The V gene end was trimmed by 6 bases and the J gene end by 5 bases; junction bases not matched to a gene: 12. Germline-derived CDR1 and CDR2 are MNHNY and SVGAGI (reference sequence). The CDR3 is CASRPWGQVLNEQYF. CDR3 bases: TGTGCCAGCAGACCGTGGGGACAGGTTCTCAACGAGCAGTACTTC.

The genes are TRBV5-1 and TRBJ2-1, with 8 bases aligning to TRBD1. This CDR3 is built from 17 residues. Germline-derived CDR1 and CDR2 are SGHRS and YFSETQ. V shed 0 bases and J 7 bases; nucleotides not matched to a gene: 12. DNA for the CDR3: TGCGCCAGCAGCTTGGTCCCCAGGCAGGGGGCTGGGAATGAGCAGTTCTTC. Protein sequence: CASSLVPRQGAGNEQFF. The whole variable domain, remainder taken from reference TRBV5-1 and TRBJ2-1, is KAGVTQTPRYLIKTRGQQVTLSCSPISGHRSVSWYQQTPGQGLQFLFEYFSETQRNKGNFPGRFSGRQFSNSRSEMNVSTLELGDSALYLCASSLVPRQGAGNEQFFGPGTRLTVL.